This T cell receptor beta chain was captured by sequencing in a study of cytomegalovirus exposure and HLA in healthy donors. General study findings and limits: Accounts indicate the classifier identified cytomegalovirus status with strong specificity and sensitivity. Over 150 TCR beta chains were listed as cytomegalovirus-associated.

V lost 0 bases to trimming and J lost 1 base, with 7 bases between them. Germline lookup yields CDR1 SGHNT and CDR2 YYREEE (reference sequence). This CDR3 is 14 amino acids long. Primers included in the PCR were 60 Vbeta and 13 Jbeta primers. Measured with immunoSEQ multiplex PCR; TCRdb has only the in-frame clones, and not every one. Altogether about 140,000 clones are present, 73% being singletons, with the ten largest covering around 15%. This clone was detected a few times. Its target is unknown. The clonotype comes from a human donor in good health. Sequenced material: PBMCs. This chain uses TRBV5-4 with TRBJ1-1; no reliable D call. CDR3 nucleotides: TGTGCCAGCAGCTTGGCTACTTCGAACACTGAAGCTTTCTTT. Amino acids: CASSLATSNTEAFF.